Here is one T cell receptor beta chain with its context. What antigen it recognizes has not been identified. This may be a read error, as it is one base from a much larger clone. CDR1 and CDR2, looked up from the germline V gene, are SGHVS and FNYEAQ. Its CDR3 holds 14 amino acids, cysteine through phenylalanine. This entry keeps only the CDR3 DNA: 42 bases, framed from base 1. Stable Graves' hyperthyroidism was defined as no progression to ophthalmopathy during 18 months of follow-up. Hyperthyroidism patients were newly diagnosed, had a disease duration of under 2 months, and were aged 18 to 65 years. The study excluded patients with uncontrolled infections, other autoimmune diseases, pregnancy or lactation. Diagnoses were based on clinical symptoms, serum thyroxine and TRAb, thyroid ultrasound and orbital computed tomography. PBMCs were isolated from about 9.2 ml of fresh peripheral blood by Ficoll-Paque density gradient centrifugation. Trizol reagent was used to extract total RNA, and RNA quality was then checked on an Agilent 2100 Bioanalyzer.

The TCR beta CDR3 regions were amplified from RNA transcripts. The first round of RT-PCR for the TCR CDR3 was performed with the HTBI primer set and the Qiagen OneStep RT-PCR kit. The libraries were constructed in a second round of multiplex PCR and then size-selected and purified. Libraries were sequenced paired-end with 100 bp reads on an Illumina HiSeq2000. Under the source paper's analysis protocol: SOAPnuke was used to process the raw data, throwing out any read that contained adapters or uncalled bases, had a mean Phred below 15, or lacked an exact constant-primer or identifier match. High-quality paired reads were merged using COPE v1.2.5, and each unique nucleotide sequence was defined as a clonotype. MiTCR v1.1 was used to align clonotypes to the IMGT TRBV, TRBD and TRBJ reference segments. The analysis was restricted to V-J combinations with a frequency above 0.0001, which together covered roughly 99% of the repertoires. A TCS score was defined as the ratio of F50 (clonal expansion) to E x V (chaos), with BLOSUM62-based TCRdist applied between CDR3 peptides within each V-J. Welch's t-statistics and random forest reduced roughly 540 V-J features to about 12, which were used in a naive Bayes classifier (R e1071). Thyroid-blood repertoire similarity was quantified with the Morisita-Horn index. TCRdb redid the processing of the public reads, applying fastp at Q25 and MiXCR, and retained in-frame beta chains. Rows with a matching CDR3 protein are joined into one entry that keeps the most common DNA and genes. None of the V and J calls come from the authors' own analysis; TCRdb made them. In this sample the table shows roughly 700,000 distinct CDR3 sequences, over 35% of which occur a single time. Around 29% of the sample is taken by the ten largest.

This record belongs to a study of T cells in Graves' hyperthyroidism and ophthalmopathy (dated by TCRdb to 2018 to 2020). Regarding the study in general: Peripheral blood was collected at initial diagnosis, before any treatment. The approximately 97 discovery patients were randomly divided into training and test sets at a 7:3 ratio. Once sampling was done, hyperthyroidism patients were given methimazole at a starting dose of 30 mg daily, whereas ophthalmopathy patients were given high-dose intravenous methylprednisolone. A discovery cohort of around 100 patients, 43 with Graves' ophthalmopathy and 55 to 65 with stable Graves' hyperthyroidism, was used to find distinguishing TCR V-J signatures. Whether ophthalmopathy could be predicted prospectively was tested in an independent validation cohort made up of roughly 19 hyperthyroidism patients plus 17 patients who later progressed to ophthalmopathy. In addition, the study compared T-cell repertoires in thyroid tissue and in blood from five to seven Graves' hyperthyroidism patients. The paper reports TCR Vbeta CDR3 sequencing of 135 peripheral blood samples: around 41 ophthalmopathy, approximately 74 hyperthyroidism and approximately 17 progressor patients.

Beyond this particular receptor, the publication reports: In validation, progression to ophthalmopathy was predicted by the model with about 70% sensitivity and roughly 72% specificity, a median of about 6 months before onset. Sample size was not statistically predetermined, and blinding of investigators to group allocation was not performed. Most expanded thyroid clonotypes (frequency above 0.001) were also detected in blood, suggesting blood repertoires may reflect thyroid immune responses. A 13 V-J signature model separated ophthalmopathy from stable hyperthyroidism, with roughly 88% sensitivity and 81% to 82% specificity in cross-validation and 80%/75% in testing.

The rearranged chain carries TRBV7-6 and TRBJ1-4; possibly the D gene is TRBD1, per 5 matching bases. Sequenced sample: blood. The sequence was collected from a woman aged 35 to 49 with Graves' hyperthyroidism. The sequenced DNA: TGTGCCAGCAGCCCCGACAGCTATAATGAAGAACTGTTTTTT. Its protein product is CASSPDSYNEELFF. With the portions outside the CDR3 filled from the reference TRBV7-6 and TRBJ1-4 genes, the complete variable region becomes GAGVSQSPRYKVTKRGQDVALRCDPISGHVSLYWYRQALGQGPEFLTYFNYEAQQDKSGLPNDRFSAERPEGSISTLTIQRTEQRDSAMYRCASSPDSYNEELFFGSGTQLSVL.